A selection of T cell receptor beta chains follows, all from one sample in a study of lung T cells in sarcoidosis with Löfgren's syndrome. TCRdb redid the calling of the reads with MiXCR, one entry per CDR3 protein. The sample has approximately 1,100 distinct CDR3 sequences, under 35% seen once. Sequenced: CD4+ T cells from PBMCs. Every receptor here comes from a human donor with sarcoidosis (Löfgren's syndrome or another form), or a control subject (not recorded which). Each CDR3 is given with its conserved first and last residue. The order of the fields is V gene, J gene, D gene, clone size, CDR3 DNA, CDR3 protein. A D gene is named only where the DNA matches it firmly. Size is stated for part of the rows, as once, few or many counts, or as a class when the clone is expanded.

V gene: TRBV5-6; J gene: TRBJ1-6; D gene: .; clone size: many; CDR3 DNA: TGTGCCAGCAGCCCGCTGGGCAGTAATTCACCCCTCCACTTT; CDR3 protein: CASSPLGSNSPLHF
V gene: TRBV2; J gene: TRBJ2-3; D gene: TRBD2; clone size: large; CDR3 DNA: TGTGCCAGCAGCTGGACTAGCGAGACAGATACGCAGTATTTT; CDR3 protein: CASSWTSETDTQYF
V gene: TRBV7-9; J gene: TRBJ2-1; D gene: TRBD2; clone size: medium-sized; CDR3 DNA: TGTGCCAGCAGCTTACACGGGGGGTCCTACAATGAGCAGTTCTTC; CDR3 protein: CASSLHGGSYNEQFF
V gene: TRBV6-5; J gene: TRBJ1-1; D gene: TRBD1; clone size: .; CDR3 DNA: TGTGCCAGCAATCCAGACAGGGTGGACACTGAAGCTTCCTTT; CDR3 protein: CASNPDRVDTEASF
V gene: TRBV11-3; J gene: TRBJ1-1; D gene: .; clone size: large; CDR3 DNA: TGTGCCAGCAGCTTGTCCGGAAAGGAAGAAGCTTTCTTT; CDR3 protein: CASSLSGKEEAFF
V gene: TRBV12-3/TRBV12-4; J gene: TRBJ1-3; D gene: .; clone size: medium-sized; CDR3 DNA: TGTGCCAGCAGTCTGTGGGACGAAAAAACCATATATTTT; CDR3 protein: CASSLWDEKTIYF
V gene: TRBV20-1; J gene: TRBJ1-5; D gene: .; clone size: large; CDR3 DNA: TGCAGTGTACGGCGGGGGTATAGCAATCAGCCCCAGCATTTT; CDR3 protein: CSVRRGYSNQPQHF
V gene: TRBV10-3; J gene: TRBJ2-7; D gene: .; clone size: medium-sized; CDR3 DNA: TGTGCCATCGGCACTTCCTACGAGCAGTACTTC; CDR3 protein: CAIGTSYEQYF
V gene: TRBV7-6; J gene: TRBJ1-5; D gene: TRBD1; clone size: large; CDR3 DNA: TGTGCCAGCAGCAAGGACAGGGTTCAGCCCCAGCATTTT; CDR3 protein: CASSKDRVQPQHF
V gene: TRBV6-1; J gene: TRBJ1-1; D gene: .; clone size: medium-sized; CDR3 DNA: TGTGCCAGCAGTCGGACATACGACACTGAAGCTTTCTTT; CDR3 protein: CASSRTYDTEAFF
V gene: TRBV20-1; J gene: TRBJ1-1; D gene: .; clone size: large; CDR3 DNA: TGCAGTCCTACTCAAGGGGCAGGCAACGGGGGCACTGAAGCTTTCTTT; CDR3 protein: CSPTQGAGNGGTEAFF
V gene: TRBV19; J gene: TRBJ1-5; D gene: .; clone size: large; CDR3 DNA: TGTGCCAGTAGTATGAGGAGGGCCCTCAATCAGCCCCAGCATTTT; CDR3 protein: CASSMRRALNQPQHF
V gene: TRBV7-2; J gene: TRBJ2-7; D gene: .; clone size: medium-sized; CDR3 DNA: TGTGCCAGCAGCTTATCCCCCGTGACCTCCGAGCAGTACTTC; CDR3 protein: CASSLSPVTSEQYF
V gene: TRBV4-2; J gene: TRBJ2-7; D gene: .; clone size: medium-sized; CDR3 DNA: TGTGCCAGCAGCCAAGTGGCGGGCGCCACCTACGAGCAGTACTTC; CDR3 protein: CASSQVAGATYEQYF
V gene: TRBV11-3; J gene: TRBJ1-1; D gene: .; clone size: large; CDR3 DNA: TGTGCCAGCAGCACCGACAGGAACACTGAAGCTTTCTTT; CDR3 protein: CASSTDRNTEAFF
V gene: TRBV5-1; J gene: TRBJ1-5; D gene: .; clone size: .; CDR3 DNA: TGCGCCAGCAACTTGGGGGACGGGGGGCAAGACCAGCATTTT; CDR3 protein: CASNLGDGGQDQHF
V gene: TRBV12-3/TRBV12-4; J gene: TRBJ1-1; D gene: .; clone size: large; CDR3 DNA: TGTGCCAGCAGTTACGACGCCCCGAGGGGTACTGAAGCTTTCTTT; CDR3 protein: CASSYDAPRGTEAFF